This T cell receptor (beta chain) originates from a study of T cell responses to AZD1222 COVID-19 vaccine. Broader study findings: It was only after the peak T cell response that any repertoires were sampled. Targeting of unmutated variant regions was reportedly seen in nearly half of spike-specific TCRs.

Notes on this clone: No antigen is known for it.

Germline CDR1 LNHDA, CDR2 SQIVND (reference sequence). V was clipped by 4 bases and J by 8 bases; unmatched bases: 8. The CDR3 extends over 14 amino acids. Here immunoSEQ multiplex PCR was the method, and the copy in TCRdb shows in-frame clones only, minus some. The sample holds approximately 160,000 clones, more than 70% seen once. The input for sequencing was peripheral blood, taken on day 0 of AZD1222 vaccination. The chain joins TRBV19 to TRBJ2-1; 7 nucleotides match TRBD1. This clonotype was sampled from an adult in good health. This chain's CDR3 is CASSKTGLSDEQFF. Written as DNA, the CDR3 is TGTGCCAGTAGTAAGACAGGGTTGAGCGATGAGCAGTTCTTC. The variable domain in full, completed from reference TRBV19 and TRBJ2-1, reads DGGITQSPKYLFRKEGQNVTLSCEQNLNHDAMYWYRQDPGQGLRLIYYSQIVNDFQKGDIAEGYSVSREKKESFPLTVTSAQKNPTAFYLCASSKTGLSDEQFFGPGTRLTVL.